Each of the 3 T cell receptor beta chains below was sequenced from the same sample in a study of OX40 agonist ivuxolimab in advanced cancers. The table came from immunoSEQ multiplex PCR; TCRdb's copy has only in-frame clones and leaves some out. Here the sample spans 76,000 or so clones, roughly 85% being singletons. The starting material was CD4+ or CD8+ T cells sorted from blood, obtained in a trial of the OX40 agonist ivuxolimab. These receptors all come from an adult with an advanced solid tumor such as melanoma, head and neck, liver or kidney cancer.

The CDR3 DNA reads as TGCGCCAGCAGCATCCGACAGGGGAACACTGAAGCTTTCTTT. Its protein is CASSIRQGNTEAFF. The chain is built from TRBV5-1 and TRBJ1-1, with 7 nucleotides matching TRBD1. In germline, CDR1 is SGHRS, CDR2 YFSETQ. The CDR3 is made up of 14 amino acids. V shed 4 bases, J shed 1 base, and the junction held 4 bases outside the gene matches.

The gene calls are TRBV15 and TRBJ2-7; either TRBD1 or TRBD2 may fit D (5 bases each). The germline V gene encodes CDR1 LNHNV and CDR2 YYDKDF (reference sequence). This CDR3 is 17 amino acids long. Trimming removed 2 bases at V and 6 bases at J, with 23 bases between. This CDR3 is CATSRPKGAPGTGEQYF. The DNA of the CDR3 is TGTGCCACCAGCAGACCTAAAGGGGCGCCAGGGACGGGCGAGCAGTACTTC.

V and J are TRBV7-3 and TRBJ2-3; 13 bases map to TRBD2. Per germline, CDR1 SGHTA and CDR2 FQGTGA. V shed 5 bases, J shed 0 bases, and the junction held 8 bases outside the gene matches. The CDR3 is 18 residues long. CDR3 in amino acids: CASSRGLAGSSSTDTQYF. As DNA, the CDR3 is TGTGCCAGCAGCCGGGGACTAGCGGGGTCTTCTAGCACAGATACGCAGTATTTT.